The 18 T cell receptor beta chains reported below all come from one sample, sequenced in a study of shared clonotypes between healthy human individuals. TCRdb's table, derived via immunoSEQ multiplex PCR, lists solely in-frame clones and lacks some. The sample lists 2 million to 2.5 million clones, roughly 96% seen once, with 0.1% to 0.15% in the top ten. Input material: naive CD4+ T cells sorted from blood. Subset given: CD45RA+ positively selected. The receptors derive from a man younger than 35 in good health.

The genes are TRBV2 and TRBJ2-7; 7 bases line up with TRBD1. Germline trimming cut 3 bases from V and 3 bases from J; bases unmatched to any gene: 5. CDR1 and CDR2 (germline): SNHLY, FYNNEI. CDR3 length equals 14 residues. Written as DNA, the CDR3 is TGTGCCAGCAGTGAGGCAGGGGGTTTCTACGAGCAGTACTTC. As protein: CASSEAGGFYEQYF.

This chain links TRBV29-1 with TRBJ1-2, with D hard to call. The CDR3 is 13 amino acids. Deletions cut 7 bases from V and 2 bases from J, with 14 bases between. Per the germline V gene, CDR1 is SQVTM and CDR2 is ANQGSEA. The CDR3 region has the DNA TGCAGCGCCTGGGGAGGGTCCAACTATGGCTACACCTTC. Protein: CSAWGGSNYGYTF.

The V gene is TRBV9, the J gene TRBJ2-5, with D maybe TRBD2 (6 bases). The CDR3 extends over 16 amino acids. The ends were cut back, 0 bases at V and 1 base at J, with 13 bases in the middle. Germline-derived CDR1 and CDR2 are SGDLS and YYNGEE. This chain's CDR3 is CASSVDEAGLQETQYF. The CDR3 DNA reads TGTGCCAGCAGCGTAGATGAAGCGGGCCTCCAAGAGACCCAGTACTTC.

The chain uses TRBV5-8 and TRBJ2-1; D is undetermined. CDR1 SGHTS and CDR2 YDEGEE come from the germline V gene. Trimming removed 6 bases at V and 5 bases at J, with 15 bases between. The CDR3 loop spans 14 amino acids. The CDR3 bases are TGTGCCAGCACCTTCCTGCCTGCCGACAATGAGCAGTTCTTC. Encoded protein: CASTFLPADNEQFF.

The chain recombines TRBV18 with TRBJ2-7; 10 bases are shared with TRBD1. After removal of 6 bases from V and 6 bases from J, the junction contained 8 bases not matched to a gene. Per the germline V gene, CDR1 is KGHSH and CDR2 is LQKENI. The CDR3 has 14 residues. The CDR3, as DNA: TGTGCCAGCTCTCCCGGGACAGGGGAACTCGAGCAGTACTTC. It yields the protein CASSPGTGELEQYF.

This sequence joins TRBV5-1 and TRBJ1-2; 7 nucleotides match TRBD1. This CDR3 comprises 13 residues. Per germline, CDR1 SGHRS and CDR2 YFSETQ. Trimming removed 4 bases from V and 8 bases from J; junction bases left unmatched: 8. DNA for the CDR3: TGCGCCAGCAGCCACGACAGGGTAGAGGGCTACACCTTC. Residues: CASSHDRVEGYTF.

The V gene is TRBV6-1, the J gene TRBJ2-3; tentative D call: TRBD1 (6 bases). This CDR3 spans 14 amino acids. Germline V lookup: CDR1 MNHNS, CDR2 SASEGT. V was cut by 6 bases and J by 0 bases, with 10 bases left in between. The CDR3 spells CASRRDTSTDTQYF. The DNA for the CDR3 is TGTGCCAGCAGACGGGACACTAGCACAGATACGCAGTATTTT.

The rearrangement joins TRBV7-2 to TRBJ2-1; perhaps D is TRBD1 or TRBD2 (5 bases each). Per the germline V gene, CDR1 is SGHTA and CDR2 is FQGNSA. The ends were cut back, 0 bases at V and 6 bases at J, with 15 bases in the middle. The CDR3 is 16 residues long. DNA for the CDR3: TGTGCCAGCAGCTTAGCGCACAGGTGGGGGAGCAATGAGCAGTTCTTC. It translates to CASSLAHRWGSNEQFF. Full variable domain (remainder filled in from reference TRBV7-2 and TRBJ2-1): GAGVSQSPSNKVTEKGKDVELRCDPISGHTALYWYRQSLGQGLEFLIYFQGNSAPDKSGLPSDRFSAERTGGSVSTLTIQRTQQEDSAVYLCASSLAHRWGSNEQFFGPGTRLTVL.

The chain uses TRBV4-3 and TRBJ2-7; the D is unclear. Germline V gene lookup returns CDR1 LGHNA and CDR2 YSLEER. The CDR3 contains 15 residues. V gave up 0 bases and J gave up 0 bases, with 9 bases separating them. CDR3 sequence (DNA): TGCGCCAGCAGCCAAGAAATGACGGCCTCCTACGAGCAGTACTTC. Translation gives CASSQEMTASYEQYF.

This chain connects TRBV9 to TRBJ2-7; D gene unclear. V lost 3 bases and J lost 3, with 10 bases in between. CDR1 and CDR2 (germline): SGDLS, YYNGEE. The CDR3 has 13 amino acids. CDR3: CASSATSGYEQYF. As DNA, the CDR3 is TGTGCCAGCAGCGCCACTTCCGGCTACGAGCAGTACTTC.

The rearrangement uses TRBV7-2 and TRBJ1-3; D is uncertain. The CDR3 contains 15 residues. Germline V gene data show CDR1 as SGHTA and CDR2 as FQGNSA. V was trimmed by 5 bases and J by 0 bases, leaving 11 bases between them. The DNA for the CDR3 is TGTGCCAGCAGCCCAGGACGGATCTCTGGAAACACCATATATTTT. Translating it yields CASSPGRISGNTIYF.

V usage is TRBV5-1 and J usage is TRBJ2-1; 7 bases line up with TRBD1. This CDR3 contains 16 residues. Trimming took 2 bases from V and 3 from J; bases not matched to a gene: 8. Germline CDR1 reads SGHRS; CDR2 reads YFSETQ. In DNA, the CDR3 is TGCGCCAGCAGCTTTTGGCAGGGGGAGATCTACAATGAGCAGTTCTTC. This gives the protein CASSFWQGEIYNEQFF.

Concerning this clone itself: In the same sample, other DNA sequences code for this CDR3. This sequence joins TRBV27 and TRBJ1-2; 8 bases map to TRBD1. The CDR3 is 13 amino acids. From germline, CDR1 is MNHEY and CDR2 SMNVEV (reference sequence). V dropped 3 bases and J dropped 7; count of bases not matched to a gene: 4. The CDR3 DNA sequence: TGTGCCAGCAGTTTGTTACAGGGGGGTGGCTACACCTTC. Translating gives CASSLLQGGGYTF.

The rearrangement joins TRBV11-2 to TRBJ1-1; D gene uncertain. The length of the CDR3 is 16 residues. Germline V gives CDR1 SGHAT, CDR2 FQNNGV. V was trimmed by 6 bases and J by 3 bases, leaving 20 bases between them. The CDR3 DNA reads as TGTGCCAGCAGTAAGGATGGCCTTATTGGTGACACTGAAGCTTTCTTT. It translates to CASSKDGLIGDTEAFF.

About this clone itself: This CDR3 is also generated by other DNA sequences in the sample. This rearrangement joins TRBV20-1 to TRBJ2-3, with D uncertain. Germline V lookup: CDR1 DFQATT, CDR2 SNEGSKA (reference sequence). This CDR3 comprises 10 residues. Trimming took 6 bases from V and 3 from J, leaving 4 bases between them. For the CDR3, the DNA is TGCAGTGCCGAAACAGATACGCAGTATTTT. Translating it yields CSAETDTQYF.

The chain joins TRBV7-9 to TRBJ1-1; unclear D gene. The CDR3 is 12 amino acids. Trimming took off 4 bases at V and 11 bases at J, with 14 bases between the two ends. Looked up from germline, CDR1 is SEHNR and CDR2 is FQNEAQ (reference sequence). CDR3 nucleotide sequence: TGTGCCAGCAGCTCCAAAGGCTCGAGTGCTTTCTTT. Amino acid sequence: CASSSKGSSAFF. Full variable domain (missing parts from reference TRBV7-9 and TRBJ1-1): DTGVSQNPRHKITKRGQNVTFRCDPISEHNRLYWYRQTLGQGPEFLTYFQNEAQLEKSRLLSDRFSAERPKGSFSTLEIQRTEQGDSAMYLCASSSKGSSAFFGQGTRLTVV.

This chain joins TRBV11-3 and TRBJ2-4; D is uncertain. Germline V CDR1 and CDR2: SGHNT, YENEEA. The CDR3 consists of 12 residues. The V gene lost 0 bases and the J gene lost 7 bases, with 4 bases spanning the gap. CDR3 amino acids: CASSLDRNIQYF. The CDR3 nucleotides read TGTGCCAGCAGCTTAGATAGGAACATTCAGTACTTC.

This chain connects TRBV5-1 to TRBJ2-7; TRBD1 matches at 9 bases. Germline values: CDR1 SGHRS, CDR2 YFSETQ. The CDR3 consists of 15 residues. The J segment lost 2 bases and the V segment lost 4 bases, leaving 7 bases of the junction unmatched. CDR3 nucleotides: TGCGCCAGCAGCGAAGGACAGGGGAAACCCTACGAGCAGTACTTC. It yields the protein CASSEGQGKPYEQYF.